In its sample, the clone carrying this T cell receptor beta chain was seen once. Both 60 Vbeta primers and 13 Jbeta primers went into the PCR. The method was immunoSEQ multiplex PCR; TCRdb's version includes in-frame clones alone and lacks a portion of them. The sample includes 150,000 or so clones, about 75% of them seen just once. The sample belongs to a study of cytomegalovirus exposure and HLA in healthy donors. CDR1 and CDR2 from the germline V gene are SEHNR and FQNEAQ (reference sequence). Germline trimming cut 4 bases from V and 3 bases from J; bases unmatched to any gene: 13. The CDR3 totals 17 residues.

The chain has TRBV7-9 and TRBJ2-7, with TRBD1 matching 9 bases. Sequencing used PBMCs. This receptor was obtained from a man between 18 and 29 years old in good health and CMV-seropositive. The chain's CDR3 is CASSSGLWDRVFYEQYF. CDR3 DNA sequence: TGTGCCAGCAGCTCCGGACTTTGGGACAGGGTTTTCTACGAGCAGTACTTC.